These 3 T cell receptor beta chains came from one sample sequenced in a study of OX40 agonist ivuxolimab in advanced cancers. The table came from immunoSEQ multiplex PCR; TCRdb's copy has only in-frame clones and leaves some out. The sample contains around 140,000 clones, 85% to 95% of which appear only once. The material sequenced was CD4+ or CD8+ T cells sorted from blood, taken in a trial of the OX40 agonist ivuxolimab. The receptors were sampled from an adult with an advanced solid tumor such as melanoma, head and neck, liver or kidney cancer.

V gene TRBV6-5 combines with J gene TRBJ2-7; 9 bases map to TRBD1. The CDR3 runs 15 residues. Germline V lookup: CDR1 MNHEY, CDR2 SVGAGI. Trimming took 4 bases from V and 2 from J; bases not matched to a gene: 6. CDR3 sequence reads: CASSSDRGTTYEQYF. The CDR3 nucleotides are TGTGCCAGCAGTTCGGACAGGGGAACGACCTACGAGCAGTACTTC.

This chain joins TRBV27 and TRBJ2-3, with TRBD1 matching 10 bases. The CDR3 has 16 residues. The trim removed 10 bases at V and 0 bases at J, leaving 10 bases unmatched. The germline gives CDR1 MNHEY, CDR2 SMNVEV (reference sequence). In nucleotides, the CDR3 is TGTGCCATCGACCCTCGACAGGGGGCCAGCACAGATACGCAGTATTTT. This sequence encodes CAIDPRQGASTDTQYF.

This rearrangement joins TRBV6-5 to TRBJ1-5, with D perhaps TRBD1 (5 bases). Trimming shortened V by 2 bases and J by 1 base, and 9 bases separated the two germline ends. Germline CDR1 is MNHEY and CDR2 is SVGAGI. The CDR3 consists of 15 residues. CDR3 region: CASSYGQGSNQPQHF. The DNA of the CDR3 is TGTGCCAGCAGTTACGGGCAGGGCAGCAATCAGCCCCAGCATTTT.